The subject of this entry is one T cell receptor (beta chain). As yet, its antigen is unknown. Sequencing used immunoSEQ multiplex PCR; TCRdb keeps in-frame clones, though not all of them. The sample has 250,000 to 400,000 clones; roughly 90% are singletons. This record belongs to a study of cytomegalovirus exposure and HLA in healthy donors. Study-level results: Rare sequences made up most TCRs, while some public TCRs were found in many donors. Later, an analysis found that TCR clusters from the first cohort tended to co-occur in the 110 or so validation repertoires. Listed as cytomegalovirus-associated were roughly 180 TCR beta chains.

The study drew the donors from its 120-subject validation cohort, separate from the approximately 670-subject first cohort. CDR3 length: 14 residues. The germline V gene encodes CDR1 LGHNA and CDR2 YSLEER. Trimming pared 1 base from V and 4 bases from J, leaving 8 bases between. Sequencing input: PBMCs. The clonotype comes from a man aged 25 to 45 in good health and CMV-seronegative. The chain has TRBV4-3 and TRBJ1-3; a weak D match, TRBD1 (5 bases). For the CDR3, the DNA is TGCGCCAGCAGCCAAGGAACAGGAGGAAACACCATATATTTT. Translation gives CASSQGTGGNTIYF.